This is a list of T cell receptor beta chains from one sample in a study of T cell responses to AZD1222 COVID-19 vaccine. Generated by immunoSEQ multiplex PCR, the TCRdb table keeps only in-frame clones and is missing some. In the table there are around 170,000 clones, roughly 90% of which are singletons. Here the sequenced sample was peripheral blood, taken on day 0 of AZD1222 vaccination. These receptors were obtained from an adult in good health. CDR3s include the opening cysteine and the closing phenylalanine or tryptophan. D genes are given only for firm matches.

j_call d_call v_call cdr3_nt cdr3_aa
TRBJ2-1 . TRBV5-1 TGCGCCAGCAGCCCGGGACCCAATCGTGTTGATGAGCAGTTCTTC CASSPGPNRVDEQFF
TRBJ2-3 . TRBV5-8 TGTGCCAGCAGCTTACCTAGAGGGGCCGATACGCAGTATTTT CASSLPRGADTQYF
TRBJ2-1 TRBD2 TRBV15 TGTGCCGCCAGCAGGGGACTAGCGGGAGCCCACAGTGAGCAGTTCTTC CAASRGLAGAHSEQFF
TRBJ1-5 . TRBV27 TGTGCCAGCAGTTTATCACGGATTTATAGCAATCAGCCCCAGCATTTT CASSLSRIYSNQPQHF
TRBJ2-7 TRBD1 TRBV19 TGTGCCAGTAGGCAACAGGGGGACGAGCAGTACTTC CASRQQGDEQYF
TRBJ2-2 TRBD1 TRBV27 TGTGCCAGCAGCCAGGGGACAGGGGAGGTTTCGAACACCGGGGAGCTGTTTTTT CASSQGTGEVSNTGELFF
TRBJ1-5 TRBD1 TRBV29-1 TGCAGCGTTGGGACAGGGGGCAATCAGCCCCAGCATTTT CSVGTGGNQPQHF
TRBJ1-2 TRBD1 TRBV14 TGTGCCAGCAGCCCCGACAGGGTGATTGGGGGCTACACCTTC CASSPDRVIGGYTF
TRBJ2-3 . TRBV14 TGTGCCAGCAGCCAAGGGACAACTCTCACAGATACGCAGTATTTT CASSQGTTLTDTQYF
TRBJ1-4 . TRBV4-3 TGCGCCAGCAGCCAAGATGGGAGAGGGACTAATGAAAAACTGTTTTTT CASSQDGRGTNEKLFF
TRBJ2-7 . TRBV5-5 TGTGCCAGCAGCCATGGAGCTGACGGCTCCTACGAGCAGTACTTC CASSHGADGSYEQYF
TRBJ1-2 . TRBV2 TGTGCCAGCAGTGAACGCCCTACAGGGAACTATGGCTACACCTTC CASSERPTGNYGYTF
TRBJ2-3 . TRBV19 TGTGCCAGTAGTATGGGCAGGGGTACAGATACGCAGTATTTT CASSMGRGTDTQYF
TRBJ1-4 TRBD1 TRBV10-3 TGTGCCATCAGTGAGTCAGGGACAGGGATTGAAAAACTGTTTTTT CAISESGTGIEKLFF
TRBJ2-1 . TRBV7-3 TGTGCCAGCAGCTCAAGCCCGGGCAGAGGCAATGAGCAGTTCTTC CASSSSPGRGNEQFF
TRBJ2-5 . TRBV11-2 TGTGCCAGCAGCTTGGCCGGGAATGGGATCCAGTACTTC CASSLAGNGIQYF
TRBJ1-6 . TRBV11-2 TGTGCCAGCAGCTTAGGGACCTATAATTCACCCCTCCACTTT CASSLGTYNSPLHF
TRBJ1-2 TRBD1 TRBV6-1 TGTGCCAGCAGTATCGGGACAGGGGGGGGCTATGGCTACACCTTC CASSIGTGGGYGYTF
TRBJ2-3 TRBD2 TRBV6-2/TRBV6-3 TGTGCCAGCAGTTACCGCGGACTAGCGGGGGGGCCGAGGGATACGCAGTATTTT CASSYRGLAGGPRDTQYF
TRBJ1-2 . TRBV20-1 TGCAGTGCTAGTCCCGGGACCGTCAGGTATGGCTACACCTTC CSASPGTVRYGYTF
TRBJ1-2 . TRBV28 TGTGCCAGCAGTCCAGATGGGGCCCGGCCCGCCCGGGACTTC CASSPDGARPARDF
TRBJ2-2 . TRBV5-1 TGCGCCAGCAGCTTGGTGCGCGGCGGGGAGCTGTTTTTT CASSLVRGGELFF
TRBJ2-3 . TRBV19 TGTGCCAGTAGTATGTCGGGGCGTCTCAACACAGATACGCAGTATTTT CASSMSGRLNTDTQYF
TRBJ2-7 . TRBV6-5 TGTGCCAGCAGTCTGGAGACACGTTACGAGCAGTACTTC CASSLETRYEQYF
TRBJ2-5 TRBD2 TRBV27 TGTGCCAGCAGTTTATGGGCCCCATTACCGGGAGGAGTGGAGACCCAGTACTTC CASSLWAPLPGGVETQYF
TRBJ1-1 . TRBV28 TGTGCCAGCTCCGGGCTAGACATGAACACTGAAGCTTTCTTT CASSGLDMNTEAFF
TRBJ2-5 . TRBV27 TGTGCCAGCAGTTCCTCGACGGGGAAGACCCAGTACTTC CASSSSTGKTQYF
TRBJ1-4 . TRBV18 TGTGCCAGCTCACCACCGGGGGACTTAGGAAAACTGTTTTTT CASSPPGDLGKLFF
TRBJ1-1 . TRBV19 TGTGCCAGTAGTAACGGACAGCCCCTCACTGAAGCTTTCTTT CASSNGQPLTEAFF
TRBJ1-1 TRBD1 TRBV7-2 TGTGCCAGCAGCTCGGACAGGGTGACAGCTGAAGCTTTCTTT CASSSDRVTAEAFF
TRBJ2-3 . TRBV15 TGTGCCACCAGCAGAGTTACAGATACGCAGTATTTT CATSRVTDTQYF
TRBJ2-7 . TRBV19 TGTGCCAGTAGTCCCTGGGTGGGGCAGACGGGAGAGCAGTACTTC CASSPWVGQTGEQYF
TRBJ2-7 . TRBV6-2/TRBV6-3 TGTGCCAGCAGTTACCCTCCCGGGTGGGGGAGTCTTATTCGGCAGTACTTC CASSYPPGWGSLIRQYF
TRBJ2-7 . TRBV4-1 TGCGCCAGCAGCCAAAGGGACGGAGGCTACGAGCAGTACTTC CASSQRDGGYEQYF
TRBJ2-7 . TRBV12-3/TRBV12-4 TGTGCCAGCACCTCACCAGGGTCCTACGAGCAGTACTTC CASTSPGSYEQYF
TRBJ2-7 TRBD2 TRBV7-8 TGTGCCAGCAGCCTCGGACTAGCGGGAGGGGAGAGTTACGAGCAGTACTTC CASSLGLAGGESYEQYF